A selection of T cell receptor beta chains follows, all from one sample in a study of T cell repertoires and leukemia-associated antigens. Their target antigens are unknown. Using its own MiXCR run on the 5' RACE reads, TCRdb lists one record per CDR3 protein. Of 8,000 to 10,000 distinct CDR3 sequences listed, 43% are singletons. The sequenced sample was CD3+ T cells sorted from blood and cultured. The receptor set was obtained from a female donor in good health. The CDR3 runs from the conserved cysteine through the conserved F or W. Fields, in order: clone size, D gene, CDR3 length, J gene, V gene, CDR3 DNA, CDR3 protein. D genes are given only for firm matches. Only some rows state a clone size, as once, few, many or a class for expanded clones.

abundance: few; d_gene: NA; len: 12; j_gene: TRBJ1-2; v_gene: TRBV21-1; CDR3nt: TGTGCCAGTAGCAAAGGGGGCTATGGCTACACCTTC; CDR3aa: CASSKGGYGYTF
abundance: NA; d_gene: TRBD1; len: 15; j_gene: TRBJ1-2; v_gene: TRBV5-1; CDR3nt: TGCGCCAGCAGCGTTACCGGGACAGGGGCCTATGGCTACACCTTC; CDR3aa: CASSVTGTGAYGYTF
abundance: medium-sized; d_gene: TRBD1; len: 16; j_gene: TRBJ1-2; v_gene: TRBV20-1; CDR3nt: TGCAGTGCTAGAGACCAGGGACAGGAGCAATCATATGGCTACACCTTC; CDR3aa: CSARDQGQEQSYGYTF
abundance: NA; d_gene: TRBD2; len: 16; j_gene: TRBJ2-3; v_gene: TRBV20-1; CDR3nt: TGCAGTGCTAGAGATCCCGCCGCGGGAGTGAAAGATACGCAGTATTTT; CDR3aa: CSARDPAAGVKDTQYF
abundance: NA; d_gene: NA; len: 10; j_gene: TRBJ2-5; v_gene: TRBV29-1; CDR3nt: TGCAGCGTCGGCGAGGCTTACTCGGCGTTC; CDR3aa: CSVGEAYSAF
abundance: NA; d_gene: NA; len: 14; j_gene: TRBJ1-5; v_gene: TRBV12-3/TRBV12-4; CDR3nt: TGTGCCAGCAGTTTATCGCAGAATAATCAACCCCAGCATTTT; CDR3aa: CASSLSQNNQPQHF
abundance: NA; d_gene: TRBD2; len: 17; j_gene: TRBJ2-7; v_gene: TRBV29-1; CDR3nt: TGCAGCGCCGGCGGGGGTACAGAGGGACTAGCGGTACACGAGCGGTACTTC; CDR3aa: CSAGGGTEGLAVHERYF
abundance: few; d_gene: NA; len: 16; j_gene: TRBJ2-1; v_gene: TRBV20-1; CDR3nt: TGCAGTGCTAGAGATCTCGAAGCCCCTACCTACAATGAGCAGTTCTTC; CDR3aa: CSARDLEAPTYNEQFF
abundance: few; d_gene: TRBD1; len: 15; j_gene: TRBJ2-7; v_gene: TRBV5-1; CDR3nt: TGCGCCAGCAGCTCATACAGGGGAACAGACTACGAGCAGTACTTC; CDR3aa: CASSSYRGTDYEQYF
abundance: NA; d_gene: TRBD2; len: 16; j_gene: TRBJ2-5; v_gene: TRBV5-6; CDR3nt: TGTGCCAGCAGCCCTTGGACTAGCGGGAGGCCTTTGACCCAGTGCTTC; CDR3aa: CASSPWTSGRPLTQCF
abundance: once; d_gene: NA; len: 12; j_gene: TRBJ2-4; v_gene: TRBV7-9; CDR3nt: TGTGCCGGCAGCCTTCTTGGGCCCATTCAGTACTTC; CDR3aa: CAGSLLGPIQYF
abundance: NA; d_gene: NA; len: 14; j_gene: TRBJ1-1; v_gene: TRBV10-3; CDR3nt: TGTGCCATCAAGGCCAGCCTAGGGCGCACTGAAGCTTTCTTT; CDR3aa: CAIKASLGRTEAFF
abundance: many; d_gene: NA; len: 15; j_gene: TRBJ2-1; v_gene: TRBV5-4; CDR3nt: TGTGCCTCCCAGCTTTTAACGGGAGTGGGAAATGAGCAGTTCTTC; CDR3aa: CASQLLTGVGNEQFF
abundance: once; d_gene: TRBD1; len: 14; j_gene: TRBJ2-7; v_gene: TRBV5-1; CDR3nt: TGCGCCAGCAGCTTGGGTAACAGGGGCCACGAGCAGTACTTC; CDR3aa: CASSLGNRGHEQYF
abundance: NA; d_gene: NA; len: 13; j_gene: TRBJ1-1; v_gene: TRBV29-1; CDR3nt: TGCAGCGTCGTTATTCAGGTGAACACTGAAGCTTTCTTT; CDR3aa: CSVVIQVNTEAFF
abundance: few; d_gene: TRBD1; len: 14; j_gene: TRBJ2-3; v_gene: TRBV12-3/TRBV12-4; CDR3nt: TGTGCCAGCAGTTTGTATAAGGGGGCCGATACGCAGTATTTT; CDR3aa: CASSLYKGADTQYF
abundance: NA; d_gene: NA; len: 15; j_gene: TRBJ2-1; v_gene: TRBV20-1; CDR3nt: TGCAGTGCTAGGGACATGTTGGGGGAATACAATGAGCAGTTCTTC; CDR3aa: CSARDMLGEYNEQFF
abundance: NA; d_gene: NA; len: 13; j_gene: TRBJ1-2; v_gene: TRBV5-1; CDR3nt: TGCGCCAGCAGCATGCTTTACGGAGAGGGCTACACCTTC; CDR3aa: CASSMLYGEGYTF
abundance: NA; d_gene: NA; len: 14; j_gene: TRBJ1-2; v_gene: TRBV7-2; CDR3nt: TGTGCCAGCAGCCAAGTCCAGGGTTTGCGCGGCTACACCTTC; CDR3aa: CASSQVQGLRGYTF
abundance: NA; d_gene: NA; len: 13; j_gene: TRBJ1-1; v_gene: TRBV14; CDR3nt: TGTGCCAGCAGCCAGCAGGGTCCCACTGAAGCTTTCTTT; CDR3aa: CASSQQGPTEAFF
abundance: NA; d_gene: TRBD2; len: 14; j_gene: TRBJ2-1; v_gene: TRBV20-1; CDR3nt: TGCAGTATACTAAGCGGGATTAAAGGCAATGAGCAGTTCTTC; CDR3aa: CSILSGIKGNEQFF
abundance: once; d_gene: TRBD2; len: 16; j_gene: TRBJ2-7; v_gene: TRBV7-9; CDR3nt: TGCGTCCTCTGCTTAGCGGAGCGGGAGTATCCACTCGAGCAGTACTTC; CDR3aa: CVLCLAEREYPLEQYF
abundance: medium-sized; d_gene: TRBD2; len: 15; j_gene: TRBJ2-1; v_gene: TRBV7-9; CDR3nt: TGTGCCAGCAGCTTTAGCGGGAGCTCCTACAATGAGCAGTTCTTC; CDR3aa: CASSFSGSSYNEQFF
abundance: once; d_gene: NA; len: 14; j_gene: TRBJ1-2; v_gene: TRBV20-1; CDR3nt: TGCAGTGCTCTTACAGGGAAGTCGAACTATGGCTACACCTTC; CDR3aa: CSALTGKSNYGYTF
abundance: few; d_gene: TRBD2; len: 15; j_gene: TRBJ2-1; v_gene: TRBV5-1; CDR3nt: TGCGCCAGCAGCTTGGGAGCTAGCGGGAGTCATGAGCAGTTCTTC; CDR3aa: CASSLGASGSHEQFF
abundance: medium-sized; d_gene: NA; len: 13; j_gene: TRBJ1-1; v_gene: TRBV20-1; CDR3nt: TGCAGTGCGGTTAAGGATATGAACACTGAAGCTTTCTTT; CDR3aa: CSAVKDMNTEAFF
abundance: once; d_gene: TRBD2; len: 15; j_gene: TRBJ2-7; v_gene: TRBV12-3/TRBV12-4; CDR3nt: TGTGCCAGCACCGAGGGACTAGCGGGAGGTAACGAGCAGTACTTC; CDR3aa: CASTEGLAGGNEQYF
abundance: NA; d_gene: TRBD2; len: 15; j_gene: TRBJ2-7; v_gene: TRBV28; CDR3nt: TGTGCCAGCAGCCCCTCCGGGACTACCAATTACGAGCAGTACTTC; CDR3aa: CASSPSGTTNYEQYF
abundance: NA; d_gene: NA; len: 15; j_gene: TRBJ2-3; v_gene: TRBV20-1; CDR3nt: TGCAGTGCTAGGGTTTGGGGCCGATCGACAGATACGCAGTATTTT; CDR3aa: CSARVWGRSTDTQYF
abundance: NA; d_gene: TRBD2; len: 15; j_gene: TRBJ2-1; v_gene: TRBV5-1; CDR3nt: TGCGCCAGCAGCGTAGCGGGTCCCTCCTGCGATGAGCAGTTCTTC; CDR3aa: CASSVAGPSCDEQFF
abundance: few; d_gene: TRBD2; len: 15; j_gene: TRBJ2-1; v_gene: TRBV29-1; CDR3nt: TGCAGCGTTGAGGGACTAGCCCTGAGATACAATGAGCAGTTCTTC; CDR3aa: CSVEGLALRYNEQFF
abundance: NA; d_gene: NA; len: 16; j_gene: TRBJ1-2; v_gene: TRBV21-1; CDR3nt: TGTGCCAGCAGCAAAGCACCAGCGGGGTCTCTCTATGGCTACACCTTC; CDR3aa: CASSKAPAGSLYGYTF
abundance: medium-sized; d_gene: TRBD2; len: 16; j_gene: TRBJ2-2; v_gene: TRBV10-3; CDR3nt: TGTGCCATCAGTTTAGCGGGAGACCCGAACACCGGGGAGCTGTTTTTT; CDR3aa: CAISLAGDPNTGELFF
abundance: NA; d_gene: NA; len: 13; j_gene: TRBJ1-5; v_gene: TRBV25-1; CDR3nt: TGTGCCAGCAGTGGGGGGGGCTATCAGCCCCAGCATTTT; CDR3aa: CASSGGGYQPQHF
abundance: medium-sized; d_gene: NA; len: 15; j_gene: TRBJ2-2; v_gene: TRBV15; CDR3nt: TGTGCCACCAGCAGGGCGACCCGTAACACCGGGGAGCTGTTTTTT; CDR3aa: CATSRATRNTGELFF
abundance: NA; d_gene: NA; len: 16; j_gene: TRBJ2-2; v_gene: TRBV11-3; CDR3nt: TGTGTCAGCAGCTTAGAAGGGTATCGGGGGACCGGGGAGCTGTTTTTT; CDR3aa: CVSSLEGYRGTGELFF
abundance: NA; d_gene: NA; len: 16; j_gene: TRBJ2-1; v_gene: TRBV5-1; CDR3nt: TGCGCCAGCAGCTTGGAGCCAGCGGTCACTCACAATGAGCAGTTCTTC; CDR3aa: CASSLEPAVTHNEQFF
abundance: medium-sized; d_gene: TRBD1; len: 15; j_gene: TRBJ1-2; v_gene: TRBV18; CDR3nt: TGTGCCAGCTCACCATGGTACAGGGGAAGCTATGGCTACACCTTC; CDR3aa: CASSPWYRGSYGYTF
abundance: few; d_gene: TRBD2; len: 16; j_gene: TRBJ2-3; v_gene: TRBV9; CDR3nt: TGTGCCAGCAGCGCGGGAGCGGGAGTGAACACAGATACGCAGTATTTT; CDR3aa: CASSAGAGVNTDTQYF
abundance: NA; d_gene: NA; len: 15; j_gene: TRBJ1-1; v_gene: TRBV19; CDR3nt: TGTGCCAGTAGTATAGAGGCGGTTCGAAACACTGAAGCTTTCTTT; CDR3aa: CASSIEAVRNTEAFF
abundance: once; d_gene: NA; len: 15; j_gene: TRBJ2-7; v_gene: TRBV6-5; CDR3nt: TGTGCCAGCAGCCTTTTTACCGGGACGGCCTACGAGCAGTACTTC; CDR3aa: CASSLFTGTAYEQYF
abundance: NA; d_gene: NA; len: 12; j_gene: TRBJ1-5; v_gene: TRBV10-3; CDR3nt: TGTGCCATCAGTGAGTCTGGCCAGCCCCAGCATTTT; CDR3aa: CAISESGQPQHF
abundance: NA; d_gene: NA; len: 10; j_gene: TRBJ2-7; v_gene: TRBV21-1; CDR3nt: TGTGCCGATAAGCCCTACGAGCAGTACTTC; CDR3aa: CADKPYEQYF
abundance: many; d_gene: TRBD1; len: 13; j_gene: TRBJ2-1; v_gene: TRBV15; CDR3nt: TGTGCCACCAGGGTAGGGACAGCTCCTGAGCAGTTCTTC; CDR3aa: CATRVGTAPEQFF
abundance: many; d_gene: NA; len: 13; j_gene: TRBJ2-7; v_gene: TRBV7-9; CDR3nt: TGTGCCAGCAGCATCACCCAACTGCGCGAGCAGTACTTC; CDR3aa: CASSITQLREQYF
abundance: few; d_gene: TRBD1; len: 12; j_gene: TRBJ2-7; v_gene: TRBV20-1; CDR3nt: TGTAGTGCGTGGACAGGCGCCTACGAGCAGTACTTC; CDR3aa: CSAWTGAYEQYF
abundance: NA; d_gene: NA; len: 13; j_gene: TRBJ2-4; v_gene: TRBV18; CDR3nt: TGTGCCAGCTCACCGGGGCGCAAAAACATTCAGTACTTC; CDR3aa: CASSPGRKNIQYF
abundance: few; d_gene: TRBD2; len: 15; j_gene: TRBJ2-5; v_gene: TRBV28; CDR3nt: TGTGCCAGCAGCGCAAGCGGGAGGGCCTTGGGGACCCAGTACTTC; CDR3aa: CASSASGRALGTQYF
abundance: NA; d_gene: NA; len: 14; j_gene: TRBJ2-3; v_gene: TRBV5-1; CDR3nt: TGCGCCAGCAGCTTGGACGGGGGCATGGATACGCAGTATTTT; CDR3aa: CASSLDGGMDTQYF
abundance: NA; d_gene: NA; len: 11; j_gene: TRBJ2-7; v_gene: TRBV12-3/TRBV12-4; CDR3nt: TGTGCCAGCAGTTACACCTACGAGCAGTACTTC; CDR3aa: CASSYTYEQYF
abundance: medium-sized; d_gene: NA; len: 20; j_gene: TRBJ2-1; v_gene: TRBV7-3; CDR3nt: TGTGCCAGCAGCTCGACCCCGGCTATCCCCGGGACTCACTCCTACAATGAGCAGTTCTTC; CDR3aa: CASSSTPAIPGTHSYNEQFF
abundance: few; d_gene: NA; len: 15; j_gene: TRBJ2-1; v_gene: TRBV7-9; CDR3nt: TGTGCCAGCAGCCCCGGGGACTGGCACAAGAATGAGCAGTTCTTC; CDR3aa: CASSPGDWHKNEQFF
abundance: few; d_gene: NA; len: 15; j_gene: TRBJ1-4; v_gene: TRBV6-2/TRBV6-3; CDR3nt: TGTGCCAGCAGCAGCCTAATAAGGACAAGTGAAAAACTGTTTTTT; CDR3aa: CASSSLIRTSEKLFF
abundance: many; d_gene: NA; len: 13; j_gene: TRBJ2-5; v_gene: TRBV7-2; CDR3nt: TGTGCCAGCAGCTTAACGGAGATGGAGACCCAGTACTTC; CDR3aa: CASSLTEMETQYF
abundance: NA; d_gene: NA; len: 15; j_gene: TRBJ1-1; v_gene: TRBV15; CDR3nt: TGTGCCACCAGCAGAGAGAGACTAACGAACACTGAAGCTTTCTTT; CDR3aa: CATSRERLTNTEAFF